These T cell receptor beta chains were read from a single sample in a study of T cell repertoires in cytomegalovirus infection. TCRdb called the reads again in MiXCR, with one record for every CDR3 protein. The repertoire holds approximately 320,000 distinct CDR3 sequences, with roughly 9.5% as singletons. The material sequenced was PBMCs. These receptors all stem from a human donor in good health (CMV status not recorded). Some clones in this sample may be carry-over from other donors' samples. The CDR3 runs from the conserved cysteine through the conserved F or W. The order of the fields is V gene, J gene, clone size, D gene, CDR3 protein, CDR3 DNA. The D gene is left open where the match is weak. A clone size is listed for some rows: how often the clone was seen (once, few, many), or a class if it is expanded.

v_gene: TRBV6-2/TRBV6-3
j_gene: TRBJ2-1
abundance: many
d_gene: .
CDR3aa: CASSYAQDLDEQFF
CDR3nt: TGTGCCAGCAGTTACGCCCAGGATTTGGATGAGCAGTTCTTC

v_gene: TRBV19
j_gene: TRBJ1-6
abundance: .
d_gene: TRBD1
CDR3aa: CASRGQGYNSPLHF
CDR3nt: TGTGCCAGTAGGGGACAGGGGTATAATTCACCCCTCCACTTT

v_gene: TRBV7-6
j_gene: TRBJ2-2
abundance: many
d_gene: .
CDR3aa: CASSLAEGGQRLFF
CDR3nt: TGTGCCAGCAGCTTAGCGGAGGGCGGTCAGAGGCTGTTTTTT

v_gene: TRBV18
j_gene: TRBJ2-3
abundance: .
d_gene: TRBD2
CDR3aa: CASSSGLAARGDTQYF
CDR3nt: TGTGCCAGCTCATCCGGACTAGCGGCACGGGGAGATACGCAGTATTTT

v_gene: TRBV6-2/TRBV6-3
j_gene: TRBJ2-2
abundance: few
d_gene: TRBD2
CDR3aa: CASSYWGSGGGNTGELFF
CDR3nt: TGTGCCAGCAGTTACTGGGGTAGCGGGGGGGGGAACACCGGGGAGCTGTTTTTT

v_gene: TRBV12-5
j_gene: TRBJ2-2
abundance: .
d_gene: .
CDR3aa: CASGWTNTGELFF
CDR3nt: TGTGCTAGTGGTTGGACGAACACCGGGGAGCTGTTTTTT

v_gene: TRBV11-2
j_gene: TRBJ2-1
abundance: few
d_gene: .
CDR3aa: CASRQGQFLRDNEQFF
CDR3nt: TGTGCCAGCAGACAAGGACAGTTCCTGCGGGACAATGAGCAGTTCTTC

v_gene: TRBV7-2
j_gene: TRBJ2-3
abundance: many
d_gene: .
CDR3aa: CASSYALVGSDTQYF
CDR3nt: TGTGCCAGCAGTTATGCCCTAGTTGGGTCAGATACGCAGTATTTT

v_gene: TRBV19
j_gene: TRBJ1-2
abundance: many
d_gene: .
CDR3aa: CASSRNYGYTF
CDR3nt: TGTGCCAGTAGTCGTAACTATGGCTACACCTTC

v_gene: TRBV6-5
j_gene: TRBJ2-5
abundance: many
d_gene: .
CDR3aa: CASRDLIRGEFRPPPTGIQETQYF
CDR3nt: TGTGCCAGCAGAGACCTGATCAGGGGAGAATTTCGCCCTCCACCTACGGGGATCCAAGAGACCCAGTACTTC

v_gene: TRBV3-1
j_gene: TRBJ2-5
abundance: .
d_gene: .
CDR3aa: CASSQVTETTQYQETQYF
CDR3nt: TGTGCCAGCAGCCAAGTTACCGAGACCACCCAGTACCAAGAGACCCAGTACTTC

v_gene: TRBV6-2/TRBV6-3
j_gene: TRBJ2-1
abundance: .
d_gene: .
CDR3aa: CASSYPLGEQFF
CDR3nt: TGTGCCAGCAGTTACCCGCTCGGTGAGCAGTTCTTC

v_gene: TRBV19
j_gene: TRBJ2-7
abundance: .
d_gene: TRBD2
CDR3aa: CASSIKLAGGEQYF
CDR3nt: TGTGCCAGTAGTATAAAACTAGCGGGAGGCGAGCAGTACTTC

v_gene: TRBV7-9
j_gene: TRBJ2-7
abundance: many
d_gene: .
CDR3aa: CASGRVGNEQYF
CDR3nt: TGTGCCAGCGGCAGGGTTGGAAACGAGCAGTACTTC

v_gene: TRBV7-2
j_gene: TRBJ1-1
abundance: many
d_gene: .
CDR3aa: CASSSGVMNTEAFF
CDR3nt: TGTGCCAGCAGCTCAGGGGTAATGAACACTGAAGCTTTCTTT

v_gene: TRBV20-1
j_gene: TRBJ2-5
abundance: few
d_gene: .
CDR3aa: CSAREGLAQETQYF
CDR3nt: TGCAGTGCTAGAGAGGGACTGGCCCAAGAGACCCAGTACTTC

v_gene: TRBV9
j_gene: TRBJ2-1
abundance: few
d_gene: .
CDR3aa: CASSVWDSDYNEQFF
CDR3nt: TGTGCCAGCAGCGTATGGGACTCAGACTACAATGAGCAGTTCTTC

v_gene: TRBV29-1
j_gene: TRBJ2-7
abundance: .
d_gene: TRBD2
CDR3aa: CSVSIAGGPWEQYF
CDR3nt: TGCAGCGTCTCGATAGCGGGAGGGCCTTGGGAGCAGTACTTC

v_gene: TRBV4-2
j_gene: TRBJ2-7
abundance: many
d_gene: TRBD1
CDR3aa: CASSQGTGGQYF
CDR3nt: TGTGCCAGCAGCCAAGGGACAGGGGGGCAGTACTTC

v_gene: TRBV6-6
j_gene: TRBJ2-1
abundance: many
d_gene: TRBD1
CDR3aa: CASTPGQGPNEQFF
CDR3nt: TGTGCCAGCACCCCGGGACAGGGCCCCAATGAGCAGTTCTTC

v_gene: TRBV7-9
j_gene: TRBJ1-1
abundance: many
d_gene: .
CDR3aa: CASSFGNSLGTEAFF
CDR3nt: TGTGCCAGCAGCTTCGGGAATTCTTTGGGCACTGAAGCTTTCTTT

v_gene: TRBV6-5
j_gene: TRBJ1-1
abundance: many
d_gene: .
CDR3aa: CASSLDNMNTEAFF
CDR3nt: TGTGCCAGCAGCCTAGACAACATGAACACTGAAGCTTTCTTT

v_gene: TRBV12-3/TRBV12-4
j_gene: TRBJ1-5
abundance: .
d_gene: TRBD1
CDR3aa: CASTSGQARRPQHF
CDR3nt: TGTGCCAGCACCTCCGGACAGGCTAGACGGCCCCAGCATTTT

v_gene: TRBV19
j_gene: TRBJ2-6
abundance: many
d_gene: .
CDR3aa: CATERGYPLSGANVLTF
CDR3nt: TGTGCCACCGAAAGGGGCTACCCTTTATCTGGGGCCAACGTCCTGACTTTC

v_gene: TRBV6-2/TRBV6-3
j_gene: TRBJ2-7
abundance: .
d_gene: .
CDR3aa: CASTPRGRGVYEQYF
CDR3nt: TGTGCCAGCACCCCCCGGGGCAGGGGGGTTTACGAGCAGTACTTC

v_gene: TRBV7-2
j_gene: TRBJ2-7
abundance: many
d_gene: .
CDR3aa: CASSFPPGPEQYF
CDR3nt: TGTGCCAGCAGCTTCCCTCCGGGGCCAGAGCAGTACTTC

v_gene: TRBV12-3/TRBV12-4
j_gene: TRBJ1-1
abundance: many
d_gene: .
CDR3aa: CASRSPLTANTEAFF
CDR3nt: TGTGCCAGCAGATCCCCTCTGACGGCGAACACTGAAGCTTTCTTT

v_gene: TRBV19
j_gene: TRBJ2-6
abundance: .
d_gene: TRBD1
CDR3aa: CASKIGQGSGANVLTF
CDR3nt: TGTGCCAGCAAGATCGGACAGGGATCTGGGGCCAACGTCCTGACTTTC

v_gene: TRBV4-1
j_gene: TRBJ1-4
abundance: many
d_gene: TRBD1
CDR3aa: CASSQAGQANEKLFF
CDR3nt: TGCGCCAGCAGCCAAGCGGGACAGGCTAATGAAAAACTGTTTTTT

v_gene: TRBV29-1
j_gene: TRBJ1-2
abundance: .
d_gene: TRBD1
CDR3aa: CSVARQGTNYGYTF
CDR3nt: TGCAGCGTCGCGAGACAGGGGACTAACTATGGCTACACCTTC